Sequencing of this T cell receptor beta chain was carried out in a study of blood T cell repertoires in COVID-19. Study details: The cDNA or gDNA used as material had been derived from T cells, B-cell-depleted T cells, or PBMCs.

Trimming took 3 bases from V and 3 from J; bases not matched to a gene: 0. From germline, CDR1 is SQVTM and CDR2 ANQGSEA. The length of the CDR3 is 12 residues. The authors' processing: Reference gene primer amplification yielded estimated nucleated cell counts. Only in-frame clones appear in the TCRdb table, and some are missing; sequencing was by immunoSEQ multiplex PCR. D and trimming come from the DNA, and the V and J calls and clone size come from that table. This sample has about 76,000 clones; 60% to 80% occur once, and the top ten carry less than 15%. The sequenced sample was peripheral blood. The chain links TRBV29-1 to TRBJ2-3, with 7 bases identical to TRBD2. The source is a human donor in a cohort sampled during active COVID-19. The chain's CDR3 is CSVEGGTDTQYF. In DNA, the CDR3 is TGCAGCGTTGAGGGGGGGACAGATACGCAGTATTTT.